This T cell receptor beta chain stems from a study of human T cells and chemical hapten exposure. Study as a whole: Each patch test put 0.01% DPC on the upper back, and results were read at 6 days. How much TCR each sample yielded varied, mostly because pooled library volumes differed slightly.

Time point meaning: patch test 3, about 24 weeks after DPC sensitization. Stated treatment: therapeutic diphenylcyclopropenone sensitization with weekly scalp DPC. Total RNA extraction was carried out from unfractionated whole blood. Germline CDR1 reads PRHDT; CDR2 reads FYEKMQ (reference sequence). The CDR3 is 15 amino acids. V shed 4 bases, J shed 7 bases, and the junction held 10 bases outside the gene matches. Whole-study results and caveats: Since the donors had alopecia, their immune response may not be the same as that of healthy people.

A single record per CDR3 protein comes from TCRdb applying MiXCR to the RACE reads. Of 80,000 to 100,000 distinct CDR3 sequences listed, more than 10% are singletons. In its sample, this clonotype was seen many times. Its cognate antigen is unknown. The chain joins TRBV13 to TRBJ2-1, with TRBD2 matching 7 bases. The sample consisted of whole blood, taken in connection with sensitization to the hapten diphenylcyclopropenone (DPC). This receptor was identified in a woman between 45 and 65 years old with alopecia areata. Some clones in this sample may be carry-over from other donors' samples. This chain's CDR3 is CASSSQRGEANEQFF. The CDR3, as DNA: TGTGCCAGCAGCTCTCAGCGGGGTGAGGCGAATGAGCAGTTCTTC.